The next 21 T cell receptor beta chains were all read from a single sample in a study of CD8 T cells in ankylosing spondylitis. Findings and limits, study-wide: Seemingly distinctive of ankylosing spondylitis blood was a TCR beta motif formed by eight highly homologous variants.

TCRdb independently ran MiXCR on the 5' RACE reads; one entry per CDR3 protein. The sample lists 800,000 to 900,000 distinct CDR3 sequences; 12% were seen once. No antigen has been identified for these receptors. Sequenced material: blood, either unsorted or a sorted T cell fraction (not recorded which). The receptors originated from a male donor with ankylosing spondylitis.

This clonotype occurred many times. The rearrangement links TRBV5-5 to TRBJ1-2, with D perhaps matching TRBD1 (5 bases). Trimming pared 4 bases from V and 3 bases from J, leaving 10 bases between. CDR3 length: 13 residues. The germline gives CDR1 SGHKS, CDR2 YYEKEE (reference sequence). CDR3 protein: CASSLDRHYGYTF. CDR3 coding DNA: TGTGCCAGCAGCCTTGACAGACACTATGGCTACACCTTC.

This clonotype was counted between two and nine times. The rearrangement uses TRBV20-1 and TRBJ2-1; D might be TRBD1 or TRBD2, each matching 5 bases. In germline, CDR1 is DFQATT, CDR2 SNEGSKA (reference sequence). The CDR3 runs 16 residues. CDR3 bases: TGCATCCCGACTAAGGGGCCGGCACCTTCTCACAATGAGCAGTTCTTC. Translating it yields CIPTKGPAPSHNEQFF.

This clonotype was seen only a few times. The chain is built from TRBV20-1 and TRBJ2-1; TRBD2 matches 12 bases. The V gene end was trimmed by 3 bases and the J gene end by 6 bases; junction bases not matched to a gene: 6. Germline CDR1 reads DFQATT; CDR2 reads SNEGSKA (reference sequence). The CDR3 extends over 15 amino acids. CDR3 sequence (DNA): TGCAGTGCTAGGACTAGCGGGAGATTAAGCAATGAGCAGTTCTTC. Amino acids: CSARTSGRLSNEQFF.

The V gene is TRBV5-4, the J gene TRBJ2-3; a weak D match, TRBD1 (6 bases). The V gene lost 4 bases and the J gene lost 1 base, with 13 bases spanning the gap. This CDR3 region has 15 residues. The germline V gene encodes CDR1 SGHNT and CDR2 YYREEE (reference sequence). CDR3 amino acids: CASSPTGKGTDTQYF. The DNA for the CDR3 is TGTGCCAGCAGCCCTACAGGGAAGGGCACAGATACGCAGTATTTT.

This clonotype has just a few counts. The chain has TRBV5-1 and TRBJ1-6; 12 positions agree with TRBD1. The J segment lost 8 bases and the V segment lost 4 bases, leaving 4 bases of the junction unmatched. The CDR3 length is 15 residues. Per germline, CDR1 SGHRS and CDR2 YFSETQ. CDR3 in amino acids: CASSTGTGGDSPLHF. CDR3 DNA: TGCGCCAGCAGCACCGGGACAGGGGGCGATTCACCCCTCCACTTT.

V gene TRBV11-2 combines with J gene TRBJ2-7, with 7 bases matching TRBD1. Germline values: CDR1 SGHAT, CDR2 FQNNGV. CDR3 length: 15 residues. The junction had 7 bases not matched to a gene; V was cut back by 5 bases and J by 0 bases. CDR3 DNA sequence: TGTGCCAGCAGCCCGGACAGGCGAGGCTCCTACGAGCAGTACTTC. Its protein is CASSPDRRGSYEQYF.

This clonotype showed up just a few times. This sequence joins TRBV12-3 or TRBV12-4 and TRBJ1-6; D is uncertain. Trimming pared 2 bases from V and 6 bases from J, leaving 5 bases between. This CDR3 has 13 amino acids. Here the CDR3 DNA reads TGTGCCAGCAGTTTACATGGTAATTCACCCCTCCACTTT. This encodes CASSLHGNSPLHF.

This clonotype turned up a few times. V and J are TRBV5-1 and TRBJ2-2; D call uncertain. With 0 bases removed from V and 6 bases from J, the gap between germline ends came to 12 bases. Germline values: CDR1 SGHRS, CDR2 YFSETQ. This CDR3 is 15 amino acids long. The CDR3 DNA reads TGCGCCAGCAGCTTGGAGGCGGTCTGGGCCGGGGAGCTGTTTTTT. The encoded protein is CASSLEAVWAGELFF.

V and J are TRBV4-3 and TRBJ2-3; 8 nucleotides align to TRBD2. The CDR3 spans 16 residues. Germline trimming cut 0 bases from V and 1 base from J; bases unmatched to any gene: 3. Germline V gene sequence: CDR1 LGHNA, CDR2 YSLEER. Here the CDR3 DNA reads TGCGCCAGCAGCCAAGAGATACTAGCGGGCACAGATACGCAGTATTTT. Encoded protein: CASSQEILAGTDTQYF.

This clonotype appeared a few times. V and J are TRBV6-2 or TRBV6-3 and TRBJ1-4, with D perhaps TRBD1 (5 bases). Per the germline V gene, CDR1 is MNHEY and CDR2 is SVGEGT. CDR3 length equals 12 residues. Trimming cost V 5 bases and J 8 bases, with 9 bases left between them. This CDR3 reads CASSTTEEKLFF. DNA of the CDR3: TGTGCCAGCAGTACGACAGAAGAAAAACTGTTTTTT.

This clonotype was recorded at least ten times. The chain combines TRBV7-2 with TRBJ2-1; D gene unclear. The CDR3 has 12 amino acids. Trimming removed 5 bases from V and 10 bases from J, with 12 bases in between. In germline, CDR1 is SGHTA, CDR2 FQGNSA. In DNA form, the CDR3 reads TGTGCCAGCAGCCCCGCCCCGTGGGAGCAGTTCTTC. Amino acid sequence: CASSPAPWEQFF.

A word on this clonotype: Being one base from a much bigger clone, this may be a read error. This chain connects TRBV5-1 to TRBJ1-1, with D unresolved. V gave up 0 bases and J gave up 4 bases, with 7 bases separating them. The CDR3 is made up of 13 amino acids. Germline CDR1 and CDR2: SGHRS and YFSETQ. The CDR3 bases are TGCGCCAGCAGCTTGGACATGGGCACTGAAGCTTTCTTT. It specifies CASSLDMGTEAFF.

The genes are TRBV12-3 or TRBV12-4 and TRBJ2-5; 7 bases fit TRBD2. The CDR3 is made up of 13 amino acids. V trimming: 9 bases; J trimming: 1 base; junction bases outside the gene matches: 5. DNA of the CDR3: TGTGCCAGTGAGGCTAGCGGCCAAGAGACCCAGTACTTC. It encodes CASEASGQETQYF.

This clonotype was seen only a few times. The rearrangement links TRBV7-6 to TRBJ2-5, with 8 bases fitting TRBD1. After removal of 3 bases from V and 2 bases from J, the junction contained 5 bases not matched to a gene. The CDR3 covers 15 residues. Germline-derived CDR1 and CDR2 are SGHVS and FNYEAQ. The CDR3 loop is CASSFLQGAQETQYF. CDR3 coding DNA: TGTGCCAGCAGCTTCCTCCAGGGGGCTCAAGAGACCCAGTACTTC.

The sample holds a few counts of this clonotype. The CDR3 spells CASSLHNSPLHF. In DNA, the CDR3 is TGTGCCAGCAGCTTGCATAATTCACCCCTCCACTTT. This chain uses TRBV5-6 with TRBJ1-6; D unclear. Trimming cost V 1 base and J 5 bases, with 1 base left between them. Germline V gives CDR1 SGHDT, CDR2 YYEEEE. The CDR3 spans 12 residues.

The chain couples TRBV5-1 to TRBJ2-7; 7 nucleotides line up with TRBD1. The CDR3 consists of 14 residues. Germline V gives CDR1 SGHRS, CDR2 YFSETQ. With 5 bases clipped from V and 2 bases from J, the junction kept 7 bases outside the gene matches. The chain's CDR3 is CASSNTGTAYEQYF. The CDR3 DNA reads as TGCGCCAGCAGTAACACCGGGACAGCCTACGAGCAGTACTTC. The variable domain in full, with the rest retrieved from reference TRBV5-1 and TRBJ2-7, is KAGVTQTPRYLIKTRGQQVTLSCSPISGHRSVSWYQQTPGQGLQFLFEYFSETQRNKGNFPGRFSGRQFSNSRSEMNVSTLELGDSALYLCASSNTGTAYEQYFGPGTRLTVT.

This clonotype has a handful of counts. The rearrangement joins TRBV27 to TRBJ2-1; 7 nucleotides align to TRBD1. This CDR3 region has 15 residues. Germline CDR1 and CDR2: MNHEY and SMNVEV (reference sequence). V gave up 5 bases and J gave up 2 bases; unmatched junction bases: 6. CDR3 sequence (DNA): TGTGCCAGCAGTGAACAGGGGTGGCCCTACAATGAGCAGTTCTTC. Encoded protein: CASSEQGWPYNEQFF.

This clonotype has a handful of counts. V gene TRBV20-1 combines with J gene TRBJ2-2, with TRBD2 matching over 12 bases. CDR3 length: 17 residues. V trimming: 1 base; J trimming: 4 bases; junction bases outside the gene matches: 7. In germline, CDR1 is DFQATT, CDR2 SNEGSKA (reference sequence). CDR3 nucleotide sequence: TGCAGTGCTAGAGTCCCTAGCGGGAGGGCCATCACCGGGGAGCTGTTTTTT. Its translation is CSARVPSGRAITGELFF.

Ten or more counts support this clonotype. V usage is TRBV7-2 and J usage is TRBJ1-6, with D perhaps matching TRBD1 (6 bases). Germline lookup yields CDR1 SGHTA and CDR2 FQGNSA. The CDR3 runs 15 residues. The V and J ends lost 4 bases and 1 base respectively, with 8 bases between them. CDR3 nucleotide sequence: TGTGCCAGCAGCTCGGGACAATCCTATAATTCACCCCTCCACTTT. Translating it yields CASSSGQSYNSPLHF.

This clonotype was seen a handful of times. The chain has TRBV20-1 and TRBJ1-5; the match to TRBD1 covers 8 bases. Germline loops: CDR1 DFQATT, CDR2 SNEGSKA (reference sequence). V shed 5 bases, J shed 4 bases, and the junction held 7 bases outside the gene matches. The CDR3 loop spans 14 amino acids. CDR3 amino acids: CSAYNTGGNQPQHF. DNA for the CDR3: TGCAGTGCTTATAACACAGGGGGAAATCAGCCCCAGCATTTT.

This clonotype was seen ten or more times. The rearrangement uses TRBV20-1 and TRBJ2-3; no definite D call. The germline V and J ends were trimmed by 3 bases and 5 bases, with 6 bases remaining between them. CDR1 is DFQATT, CDR2 SNEGSKA, per germline (reference sequence). This CDR3 is built from 11 residues. The CDR3 coding sequence is TGCAGTGCTAGCTCCCTAGATACGCAGTATTTT. Its protein product is CSASSLDTQYF.